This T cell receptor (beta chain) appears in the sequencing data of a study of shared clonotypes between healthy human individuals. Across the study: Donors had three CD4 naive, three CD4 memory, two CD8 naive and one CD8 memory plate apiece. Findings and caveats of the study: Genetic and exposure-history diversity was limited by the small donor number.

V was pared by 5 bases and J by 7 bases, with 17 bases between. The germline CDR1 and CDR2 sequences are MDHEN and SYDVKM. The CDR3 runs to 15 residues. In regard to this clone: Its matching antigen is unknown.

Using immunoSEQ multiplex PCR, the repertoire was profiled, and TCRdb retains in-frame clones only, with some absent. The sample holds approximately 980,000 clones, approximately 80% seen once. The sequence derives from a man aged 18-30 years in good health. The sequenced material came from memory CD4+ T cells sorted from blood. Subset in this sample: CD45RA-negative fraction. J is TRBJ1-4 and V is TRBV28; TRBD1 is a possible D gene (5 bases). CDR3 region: CASSQTQGPFEKLFF. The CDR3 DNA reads TGTGCCAGCAGTCAGACTCAGGGTCCTTTTGAAAAACTGTTTTTT.